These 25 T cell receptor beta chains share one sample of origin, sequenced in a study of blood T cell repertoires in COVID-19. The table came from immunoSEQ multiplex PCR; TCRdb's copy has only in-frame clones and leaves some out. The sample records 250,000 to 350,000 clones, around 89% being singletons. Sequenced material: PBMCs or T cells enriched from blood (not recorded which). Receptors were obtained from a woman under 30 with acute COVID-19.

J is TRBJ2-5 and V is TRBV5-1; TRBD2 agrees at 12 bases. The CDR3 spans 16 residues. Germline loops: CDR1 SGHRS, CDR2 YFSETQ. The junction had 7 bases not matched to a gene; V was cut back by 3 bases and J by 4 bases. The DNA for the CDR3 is TGCGCCAGCAGCTCCCAACAGGGACTAGCGGGAGAGACCCAGTACTTC. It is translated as CASSSQQGLAGETQYF. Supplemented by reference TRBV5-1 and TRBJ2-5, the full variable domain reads KAGVTQTPRYLIKTRGQQVTLSCSPISGHRSVSWYQQTPGQGLQFLFEYFSETQRNKGNFPGRFSGRQFSNSRSEMNVSTLELGDSALYLCASSSQQGLAGETQYFGPGTRLLVL.

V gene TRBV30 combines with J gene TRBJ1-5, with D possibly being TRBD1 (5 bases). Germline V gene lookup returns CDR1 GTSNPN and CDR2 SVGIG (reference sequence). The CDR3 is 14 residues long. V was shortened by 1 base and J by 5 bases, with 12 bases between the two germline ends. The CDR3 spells CAWSGSGWHQPQHF. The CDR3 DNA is TGTGCCTGGAGTGGATCAGGGTGGCATCAGCCCCAGCATTTT.

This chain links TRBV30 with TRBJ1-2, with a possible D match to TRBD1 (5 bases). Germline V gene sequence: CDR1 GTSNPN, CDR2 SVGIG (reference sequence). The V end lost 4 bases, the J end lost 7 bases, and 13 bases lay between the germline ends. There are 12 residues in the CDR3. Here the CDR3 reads CAWTKGQGGYTF. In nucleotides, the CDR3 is TGTGCCTGGACCAAGGGCCAGGGTGGCTACACCTTC.

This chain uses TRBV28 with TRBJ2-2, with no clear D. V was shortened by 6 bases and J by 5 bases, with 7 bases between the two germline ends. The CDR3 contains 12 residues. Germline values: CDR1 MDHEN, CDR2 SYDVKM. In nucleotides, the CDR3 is TGTGCCAGCAGCCCCCAGACCGGGGAGCTGTTTTTT. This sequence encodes CASSPQTGELFF.

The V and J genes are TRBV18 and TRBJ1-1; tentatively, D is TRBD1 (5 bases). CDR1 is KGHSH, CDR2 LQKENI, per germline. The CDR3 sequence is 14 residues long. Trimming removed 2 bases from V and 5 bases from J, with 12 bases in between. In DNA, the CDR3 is TGTGCCAGCTCACCAGGCTCAGGGCATACTGAAGCTTTCTTT. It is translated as CASSPGSGHTEAFF.

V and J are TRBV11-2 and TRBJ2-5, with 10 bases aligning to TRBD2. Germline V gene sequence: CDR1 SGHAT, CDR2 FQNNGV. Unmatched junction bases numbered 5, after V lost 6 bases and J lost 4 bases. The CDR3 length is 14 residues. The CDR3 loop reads CASRFSGRRETQYF. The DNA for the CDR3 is TGTGCCAGCAGATTTAGCGGGAGGCGAGAGACCCAGTACTTC.

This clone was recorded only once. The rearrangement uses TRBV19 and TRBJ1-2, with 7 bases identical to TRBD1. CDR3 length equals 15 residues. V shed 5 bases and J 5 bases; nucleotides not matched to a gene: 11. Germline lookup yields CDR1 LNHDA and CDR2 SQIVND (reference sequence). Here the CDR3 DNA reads TGTGCCAGTAGTGAACGACGGACAGGCCCGTATGGCTACACCTTC. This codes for CASSERRTGPYGYTF. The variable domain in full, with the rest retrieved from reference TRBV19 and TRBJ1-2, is DGGITQSPKYLFRKEGQNVTLSCEQNLNHDAMYWYRQDPGQGLRLIYYSQIVNDFQKGDIAEGYSVSREKKESFPLTVTSAQKNPTAFYLCASSERRTGPYGYTFGSGTRLTVV.

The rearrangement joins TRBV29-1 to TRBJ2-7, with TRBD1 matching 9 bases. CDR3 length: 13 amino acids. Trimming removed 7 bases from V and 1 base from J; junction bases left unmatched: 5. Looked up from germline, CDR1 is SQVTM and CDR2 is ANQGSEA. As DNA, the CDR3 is TGCAGCGCCAGGGACAGGGCATCCTACGAGCAGTACTTC. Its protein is CSARDRASYEQYF.

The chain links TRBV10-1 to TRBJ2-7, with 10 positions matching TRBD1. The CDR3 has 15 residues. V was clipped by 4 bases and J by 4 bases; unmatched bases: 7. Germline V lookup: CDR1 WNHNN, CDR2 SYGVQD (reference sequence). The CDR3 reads CASSGRGDRGYEQYF. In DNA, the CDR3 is TGCGCCAGCAGTGGCCGTGGGGACAGGGGATACGAGCAGTACTTC.

CDR3 bases: TGTGCCAGCAGTTACTCAGGACTGCACCACTCGAATGAGCAGTTCTTC. It translates to CASSYSGLHHSNEQFF. The chain recombines TRBV6-5 with TRBJ2-1; D is possibly TRBD2 (5 bases). This CDR3 spans 16 amino acids. From germline, CDR1 is MNHEY and CDR2 SVGAGI. Deletions cut 0 bases from V and 7 bases from J, with 16 bases between.

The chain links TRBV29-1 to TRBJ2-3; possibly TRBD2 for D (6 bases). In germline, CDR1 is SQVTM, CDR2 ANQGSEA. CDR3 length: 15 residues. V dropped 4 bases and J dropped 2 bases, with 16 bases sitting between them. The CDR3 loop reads CSVVFWALATDTQYF. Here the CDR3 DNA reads TGCAGCGTTGTCTTCTGGGCACTAGCCACAGATACGCAGTATTTT.

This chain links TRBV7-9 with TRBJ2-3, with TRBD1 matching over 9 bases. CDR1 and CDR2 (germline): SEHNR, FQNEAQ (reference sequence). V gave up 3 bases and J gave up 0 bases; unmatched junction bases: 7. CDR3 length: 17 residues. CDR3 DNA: TGTGCCAGCAGCTTTCTACCGGGACAGGGAAGCACAGATACGCAGTATTTT. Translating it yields CASSFLPGQGSTDTQYF.

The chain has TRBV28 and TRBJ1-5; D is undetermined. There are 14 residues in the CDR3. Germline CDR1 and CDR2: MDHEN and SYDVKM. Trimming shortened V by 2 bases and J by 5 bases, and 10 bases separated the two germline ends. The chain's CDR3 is CASSLALGDQPQHF. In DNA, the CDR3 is TGTGCCAGCAGTTTAGCCCTAGGAGATCAGCCCCAGCATTTT.

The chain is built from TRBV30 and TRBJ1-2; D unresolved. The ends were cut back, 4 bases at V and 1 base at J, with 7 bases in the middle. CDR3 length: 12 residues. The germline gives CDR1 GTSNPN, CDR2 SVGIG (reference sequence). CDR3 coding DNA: TGTGCCTGGATTGGCTTTAACTATGGCTACACCTTC. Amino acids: CAWIGFNYGYTF.

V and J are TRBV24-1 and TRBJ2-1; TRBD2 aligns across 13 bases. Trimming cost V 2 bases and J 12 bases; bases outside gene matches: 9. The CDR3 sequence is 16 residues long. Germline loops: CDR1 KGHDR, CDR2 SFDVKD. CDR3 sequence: CATSDSRTSGSSGQFF. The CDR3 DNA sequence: TGTGCCACCAGTGATTCCAGGACTAGCGGGAGTTCGGGGCAGTTCTTC.

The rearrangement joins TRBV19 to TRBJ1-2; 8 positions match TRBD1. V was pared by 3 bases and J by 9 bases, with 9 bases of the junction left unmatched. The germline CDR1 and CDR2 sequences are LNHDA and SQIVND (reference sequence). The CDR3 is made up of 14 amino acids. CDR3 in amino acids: CASSIQGARLSYTF. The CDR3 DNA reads TGTGCCAGTAGTATCCAGGGGGCCCGGTTAAGCTACACCTTC. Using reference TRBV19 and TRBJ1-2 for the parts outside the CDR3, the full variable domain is DGGITQSPKYLFRKEGQNVTLSCEQNLNHDAMYWYRQDPGQGLRLIYYSQIVNDFQKGDIAEGYSVSREKKESFPLTVTSAQKNPTAFYLCASSIQGARLSYTFGSGTRLTVV.

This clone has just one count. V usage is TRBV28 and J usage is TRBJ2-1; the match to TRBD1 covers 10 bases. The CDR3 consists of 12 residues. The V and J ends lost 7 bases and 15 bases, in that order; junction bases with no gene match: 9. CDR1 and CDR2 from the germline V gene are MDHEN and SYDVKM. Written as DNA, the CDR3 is TGTGCCAGCAACATATGGACAGGGGGACTGTTCTTC. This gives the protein CASNIWTGGLFF.

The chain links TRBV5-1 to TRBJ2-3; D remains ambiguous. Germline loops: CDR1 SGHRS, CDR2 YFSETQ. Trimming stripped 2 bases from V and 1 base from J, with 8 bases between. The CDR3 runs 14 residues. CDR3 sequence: CASSLPGGTDTQYF. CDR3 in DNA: TGCGCCAGCAGCTTACCTGGAGGCACAGATACGCAGTATTTT.

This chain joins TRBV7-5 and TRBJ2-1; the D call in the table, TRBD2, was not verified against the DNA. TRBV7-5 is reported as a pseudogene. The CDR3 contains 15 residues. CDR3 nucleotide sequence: TGCGCCATAAGTCGGCCTAGCGGGAGAGCTTTGGGGCAGTTCTTC. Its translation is CAISRPSGRALGQFF.

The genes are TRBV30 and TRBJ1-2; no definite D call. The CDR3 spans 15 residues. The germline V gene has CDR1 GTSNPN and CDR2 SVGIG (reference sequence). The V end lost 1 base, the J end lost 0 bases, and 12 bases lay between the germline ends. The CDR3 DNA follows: TGTGCCTGGAGTGCGTCAGCTAGAGCTAACTATGGCTACACCTTC. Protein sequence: CAWSASARANYGYTF.

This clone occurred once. CDR3 coding DNA: TGTGCCAGCAGCATCGCCATGGGACTAGCGGGAGGAAAGGGGAACGGGGAGCTGTTTTTT. It is translated as CASSIAMGLAGGKGNGELFF. J is TRBJ2-2 and V is TRBV7-8; 15 bases align to TRBD2. CDR3 size: 20 residues. Looked up from germline, CDR1 is SGHVS and CDR2 is FQNEAQ. With V trimmed by 5 bases and J by 7 bases, 17 bases remained unmatched.

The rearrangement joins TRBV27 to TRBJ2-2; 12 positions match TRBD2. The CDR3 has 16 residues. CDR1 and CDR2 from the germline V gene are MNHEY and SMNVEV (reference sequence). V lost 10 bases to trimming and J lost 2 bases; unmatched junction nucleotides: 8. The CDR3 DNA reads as TGTGCCACTAGCGGGAGGGCTGGGGGCAACACCGGGGAGCTGTTTTTT. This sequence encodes CATSGRAGGNTGELFF.

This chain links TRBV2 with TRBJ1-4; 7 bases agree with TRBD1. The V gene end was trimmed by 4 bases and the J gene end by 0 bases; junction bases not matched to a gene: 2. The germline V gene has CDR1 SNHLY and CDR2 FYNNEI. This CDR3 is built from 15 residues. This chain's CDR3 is CASSARGSTNEKLFF. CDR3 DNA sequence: TGTGCCAGCAGTGCCAGGGGGTCAACTAATGAAAAACTGTTTTTT.

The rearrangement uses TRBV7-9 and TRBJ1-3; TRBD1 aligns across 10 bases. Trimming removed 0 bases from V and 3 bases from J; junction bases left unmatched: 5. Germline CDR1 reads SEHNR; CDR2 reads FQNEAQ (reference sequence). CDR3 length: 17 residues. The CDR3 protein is CASSLAGDRGGGNTIYF. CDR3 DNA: TGTGCCAGCAGCTTAGCCGGGGACAGGGGTGGTGGAAACACCATATATTTT.

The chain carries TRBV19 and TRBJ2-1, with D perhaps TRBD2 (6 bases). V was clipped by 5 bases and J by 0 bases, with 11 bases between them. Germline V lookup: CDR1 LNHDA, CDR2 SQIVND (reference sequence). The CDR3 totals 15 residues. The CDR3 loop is CASSGGPVSYNEQFF. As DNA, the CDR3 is TGTGCCAGTAGTGGAGGGCCCGTCTCCTACAATGAGCAGTTCTTC.